This entry lists 22 T cell receptor beta chains sequenced from one sample in a study of cytomegalovirus exposure and HLA in healthy donors. PCR amplification relied on 60 Vbeta primers (plus 13 Jbeta primers). The data were produced by immunoSEQ multiplex PCR, yet TCRdb's version contains in-frame clones alone and is incomplete. The sample yields some 200,000 clones, just under 70% seen once. Sequenced: PBMCs. The origin of the receptors is a man in his forties in good health and CMV-seropositive.

The gene calls are TRBV19 and TRBJ2-7; no reliable D call. Germline V gene data show CDR1 as LNHDA and CDR2 as SQIVND (reference sequence). This CDR3 is built from 14 residues. V dropped 3 bases and J dropped 4 bases, with 13 bases sitting between them. The CDR3 protein is CASSIWQRPYEQYF. CDR3 DNA: TGTGCCAGTAGTATCTGGCAGAGGCCTTACGAGCAGTACTTC.

CDR3 DNA sequence: TGTGCCAGTAGTACGCAGGGGAACAATGAGCAGTTCTTC. Translating gives CASSTQGNNEQFF. V usage is TRBV19 and J usage is TRBJ2-1; D is perhaps TRBD1 (6 bases). V lost 4 bases and J lost 5, with 9 bases in between. The CDR3 is made up of 13 amino acids. Germline CDR1 reads LNHDA; CDR2 reads SQIVND (reference sequence).

The chain combines TRBV6-6 with TRBJ2-7; weak D call: TRBD2 (7 bases). The CDR3 extends over 16 amino acids. The germline V gene has CDR1 MNHNY and CDR2 SVGAGI (reference sequence). Trimming took off 0 bases at V and 0 bases at J, with 12 bases between the two ends. The CDR3 reads CASSYSGGGDSYEQYF. The CDR3 nucleotides read TGTGCCAGCAGTTACTCGGGCGGGGGCGACTCCTACGAGCAGTACTTC.

The chain has TRBV7-6 and TRBJ2-2; TRBD2 matches at 9 bases. Germline CDR1 and CDR2: SGHVS and FNYEAQ. The V and J ends lost 4 bases and 6 bases, in that order; junction bases with no gene match: 12. The CDR3 has 17 residues. The CDR3 bases are TGTGCCAGCAGCTCTAATGCACCGGGACTAGCTTCCGGGGAGCTGTTTTTT. As protein: CASSSNAPGLASGELFF.

This clone was found a few times. This chain uses TRBV5-1 with TRBJ2-7; the match to TRBD2 covers 8 bases. The CDR3 runs 17 residues. V shed 0 bases and J 4 bases; nucleotides not matched to a gene: 12. CDR1 is SGHRS, CDR2 YFSETQ, per germline. The CDR3 loop is CASSLGRGAPGGYEQYF. CDR3 DNA: TGCGCCAGCAGCTTGGGGCGGGGGGCTCCCGGCGGGTACGAGCAGTACTTC.

This clone was seen a few times. This chain links TRBV7-9 with TRBJ1-2, with a weak D call TRBD1 (6 bases). This CDR3 region has 13 residues. CDR1 is SEHNR and CDR2 is FQNEAQ in the germline V gene (reference sequence). V gave up 5 bases and J gave up 7 bases, with 14 bases separating them. The CDR3 is CASSPRDTSGYTF. DNA for the CDR3: TGTGCCAGCAGCCCGAGGGACACCTCTGGCTACACCTTC.

This rearrangement joins TRBV19 to TRBJ1-5; 8 bases line up with TRBD1. The junction had 10 bases not matched to a gene; V was cut back by 5 bases and J by 7 bases. Looked up from germline, CDR1 is LNHDA and CDR2 is SQIVND (reference sequence). The CDR3 spans 15 residues. The CDR3 loop is CASSEAPGGRQPQHF. The CDR3 bases are TGTGCCAGTAGTGAAGCCCCAGGGGGCCGACAGCCCCAGCATTTT.

The CDR3 protein is CASSPNYGYTF. CDR3 nucleotide sequence: TGTGCCAGCAGTCCAAACTATGGCTACACCTTC. V is TRBV28 and J is TRBJ1-2, with unresolved D. V was shortened by 5 bases and J by 2 bases, with 3 bases between the two germline ends. There are 11 residues in the CDR3. Germline V gene data show CDR1 as MDHEN and CDR2 as SYDVKM.

The V call is TRBV4-3, the J call TRBJ2-1; 8 nucleotides align to TRBD2. This CDR3 spans 20 amino acids. Losses at the gene ends were 0 bases for V and 0 bases for J; bases not matched to a gene: 13. Germline V CDR1 and CDR2: LGHNA, YSLEER. Written as DNA, the CDR3 is TGCGCCAGCAGCCAAGAGTGGAGCGGGGGACCCGGGAGCTCCTACAATGAGCAGTTCTTC. It encodes CASSQEWSGGPGSSYNEQFF.

The J gene is TRBJ2-2, the V gene TRBV4-1, with D possibly matching TRBD2 (5 bases). The CDR3 is made up of 15 amino acids. V was pared by 4 bases and J by 6 bases, with 15 bases between. Germline loops: CDR1 MGHRA, CDR2 YSYEKL. CDR3 nucleotides: TGCGCCAGCAGCCCACTCGAACCGGGGTCCGGGGAGCTGTTTTTT. Translated, it gives CASSPLEPGSGELFF.

The genes are TRBV9 and TRBJ2-2; TRBD2 might be the D (5 bases). This CDR3 region has 15 residues. Germline CDR1 reads SGDLS; CDR2 reads YYNGEE. V dropped 4 bases and J dropped 5 bases, with 15 bases sitting between them. CDR3 coding DNA: TGTGCCAGCAGCACCAGGACTTCCCAAACCGGGGAGCTGTTTTTT. It codes for CASSTRTSQTGELFF. Variable domain in full (rest from reference TRBV9 and TRBJ2-2): DSGVTQTPKHLITATGQRVTLRCSPRSGDLSVYWYQQSLDQGLQFLIQYYNGEERAKGNILERFSAQQFPDLHSELNLSSLELGDSALYFCASSTRTSQTGELFFGEGSRLTVL.

V usage is TRBV6-1 and J usage is TRBJ2-1; 11 bases fit TRBD2. Per the germline V gene, CDR1 is MNHNS and CDR2 is SASEGT. J was trimmed by 0 bases and V by 4 bases; bases with no gene match: 14. CDR3 length equals 20 residues. The CDR3 reads CASSGLPGTSGRSSYNEQFF. The CDR3 region has the DNA TGTGCCAGCAGTGGTCTCCCCGGGACTAGCGGCCGAAGCTCCTACAATGAGCAGTTCTTC.

This clone is a singleton in its sample. The chain carries TRBV29-1 and TRBJ1-2; 7 nucleotides agree with TRBD1. V lost 3 bases and J lost 6; bases outside the gene matches: 7. The CDR3 has 13 amino acids. Germline lookup yields CDR1 SQVTM and CDR2 ANQGSEA. The CDR3 loop reads CSVDGQGVHGYTF. In DNA form, the CDR3 reads TGCAGCGTTGACGGGCAGGGGGTACATGGCTACACCTTC.

The chain links TRBV10-3 to TRBJ1-5, with D possibly matching TRBD1 (5 bases). Trimming took 0 bases from V and 4 from J, leaving 10 bases between them. Germline CDR1 is ENHRY and CDR2 is SYGVKD. CDR3 length: 15 residues. Here the CDR3 reads CAISESVSGNQPQHF. DNA of the CDR3: TGTGCCATCAGTGAGTCCGTGTCAGGGAATCAGCCCCAGCATTTT.

The chain employs TRBV9 and TRBJ2-5, with 7 bases lining up with TRBD1. V gave up 0 bases and J gave up 4 bases; unmatched junction bases: 6. This CDR3 has 15 amino acids. CDR1 SGDLS and CDR2 YYNGEE come from the germline V gene. The CDR3 coding sequence is TGTGCCAGCAGCGTAGGACAGGGCAGAGGAGAGACCCAGTACTTC. Residues: CASSVGQGRGETQYF.

This clone was counted a few times. V gene TRBV7-3 combines with J gene TRBJ2-7, with a weak D call TRBD1 (5 bases). Germline values: CDR1 SGHTA, CDR2 FQGTGA. The CDR3 runs to 16 residues. Trimming removed 5 bases from V and 3 bases from J, with 20 bases in between. The CDR3 protein is CASSPNSGPRSYEQYF. The CDR3 coding sequence is TGTGCCAGCAGCCCGAACTCAGGGCCCAGGAGCTACGAGCAGTACTTC. The whole variable domain, filled in from reference TRBV7-3 and TRBJ2-7, reads GAGVSQTPSNKVTEKGKYVELRCDPISGHTALYWYRQSLGQGPEFLIYFQGTGAADDSGLPNDRFFAVRPEGSVSTLKIQRTERGDSAVYLCASSPNSGPRSYEQYFGPGTRLTVT.

With respect to this clone: This CDR3 is also generated by other DNA sequences in the sample. This chain links TRBV7-2 with TRBJ2-5; perhaps TRBD1 as D (6 bases). CDR1 is SGHTA and CDR2 is FQGNSA in the germline V gene. The CDR3 consists of 15 residues. Trimming removed 1 base at V and 1 base at J, with 10 bases between. This chain's CDR3 is CASSLGGQGQETQYF. The CDR3 coding sequence is TGTGCCAGCAGCTTAGGGGGGCAGGGCCAAGAGACCCAGTACTTC.

J is TRBJ2-1 and V is TRBV4-2; 8 bases are a match to TRBD2. The germline V gene encodes CDR1 LGHNA and CDR2 YNFKEQ. V gave up 1 base and J gave up 10 bases; unmatched junction bases: 6. The CDR3 is 14 residues long. The CDR3 bases are TGTGCCAGCAGCCAAGCCCCGTTAGCGGGGGAGCAGTTCTTC. It codes for CASSQAPLAGEQFF.

This clone was seen a handful of times. The rearrangement links TRBV29-1 to TRBJ1-1; 10 bases are shared with TRBD1. The CDR3 extends over 13 amino acids. CDR1 and CDR2 from the germline V gene are SQVTM and ANQGSEA. The trim removed 7 bases at V and 1 base at J, leaving 3 bases unmatched. For the CDR3, the DNA is TGCAGCGCCTGGACAGGGGGGAACACTGAAGCTTTCTTT. This encodes CSAWTGGNTEAFF.

The chain combines TRBV7-2 with TRBJ2-7, with D tentatively TRBD1 (6 bases). CDR1 is SGHTA and CDR2 is FQGNSA in the germline V gene. V lost 1 base, J lost 3 bases, and 7 bases lay in between. The CDR3 runs to 13 residues. This CDR3 reads CASSLEQGYEQYF. For the CDR3, the DNA is TGTGCCAGCAGCTTAGAACAGGGCTACGAGCAGTACTTC.

The chain carries TRBV25-1 and TRBJ1-2; no clear D gene. The CDR3 extends over 15 amino acids. Germline CDR1 is MGHDK and CDR2 is SYGVNS. V gave up 1 base and J gave up 6 bases, with 15 bases separating them. This CDR3 reads CASSELPSGGDGYTF. The CDR3 nucleotides read TGTGCCAGCAGTGAATTGCCTTCAGGAGGAGATGGCTACACCTTC.

The V call is TRBV4-1, the J call TRBJ2-3; 10 nucleotides line up with TRBD2. This CDR3 contains 17 residues. Trimming removed 1 base from V and 2 bases from J; junction bases left unmatched: 6. In germline, CDR1 is MGHRA, CDR2 YSYEKL. For the CDR3, the DNA is TGCGCCAGCAGCCAAGCTGCCCTAGCGGGGGACACAGATACGCAGTATTTT. Encoded protein: CASSQAALAGDTDTQYF.